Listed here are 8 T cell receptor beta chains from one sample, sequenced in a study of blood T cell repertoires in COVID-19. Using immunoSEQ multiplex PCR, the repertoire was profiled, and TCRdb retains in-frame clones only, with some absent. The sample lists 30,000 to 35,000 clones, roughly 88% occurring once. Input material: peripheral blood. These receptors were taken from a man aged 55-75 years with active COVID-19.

CDR3 nucleotides: TGTGCCAGTAGTCTTCGGACAGGGCAATGGGGCTATGGCTACACCTTC. Translated, it gives CASSLRTGQWGYGYTF. The chain uses TRBV19 and TRBJ1-2; 8 nucleotides line up with TRBD1. V was clipped by 5 bases and J by 4 bases; unmatched bases: 12. CDR1 LNHDA and CDR2 SQIVND come from the germline V gene (reference sequence). The CDR3 has 16 amino acids.

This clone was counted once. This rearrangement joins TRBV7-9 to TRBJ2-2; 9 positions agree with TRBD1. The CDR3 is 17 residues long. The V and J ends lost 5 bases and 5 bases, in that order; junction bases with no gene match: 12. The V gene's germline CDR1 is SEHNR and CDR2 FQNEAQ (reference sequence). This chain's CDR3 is CASSTSTGGGQTGELFF. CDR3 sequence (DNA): TGTGCCAGCAGCACCTCAACAGGGGGCGGTCAGACCGGGGAGCTGTTTTTT.

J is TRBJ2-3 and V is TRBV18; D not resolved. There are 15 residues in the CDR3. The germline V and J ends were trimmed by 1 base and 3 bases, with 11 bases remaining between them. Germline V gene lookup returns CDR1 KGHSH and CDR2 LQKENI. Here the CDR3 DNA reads TGTGCCAGCTCACCACGGTCCCTCGGGACAGATACGCAGTATTTT. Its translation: CASSPRSLGTDTQYF.

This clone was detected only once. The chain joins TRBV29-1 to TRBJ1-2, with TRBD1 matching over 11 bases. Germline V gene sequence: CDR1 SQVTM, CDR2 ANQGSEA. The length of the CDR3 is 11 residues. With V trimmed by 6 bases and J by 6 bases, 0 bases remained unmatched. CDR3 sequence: CSVGQGDGYTF. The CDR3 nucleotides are TGCAGCGTGGGACAGGGGGATGGCTACACCTTC. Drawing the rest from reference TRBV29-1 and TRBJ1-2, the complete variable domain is SAVISQKPSRDICQRGTSLTIQCQVDSQVTMMFWYRQQPGQSLTLIATANQGSEATYESGFVIDKFPISRPNLTFSTLTVSNMSPEDSSIYLCSVGQGDGYTFGSGTRLTVV.

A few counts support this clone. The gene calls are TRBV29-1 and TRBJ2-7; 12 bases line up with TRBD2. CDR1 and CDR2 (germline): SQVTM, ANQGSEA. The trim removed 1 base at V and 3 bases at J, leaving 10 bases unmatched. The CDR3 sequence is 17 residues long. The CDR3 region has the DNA TGCAGCGTTGAAGTTTTCGGACTAGCGGGACTTTACTACGAGCAGTACTTC. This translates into CSVEVFGLAGLYYEQYF.

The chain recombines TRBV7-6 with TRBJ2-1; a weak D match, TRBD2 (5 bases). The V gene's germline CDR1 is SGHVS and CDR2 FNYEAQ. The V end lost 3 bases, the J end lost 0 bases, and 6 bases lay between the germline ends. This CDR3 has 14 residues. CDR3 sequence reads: CASSFAGSYNEQFF. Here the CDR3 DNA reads TGTGCCAGCAGCTTCGCGGGCTCCTACAATGAGCAGTTCTTC.

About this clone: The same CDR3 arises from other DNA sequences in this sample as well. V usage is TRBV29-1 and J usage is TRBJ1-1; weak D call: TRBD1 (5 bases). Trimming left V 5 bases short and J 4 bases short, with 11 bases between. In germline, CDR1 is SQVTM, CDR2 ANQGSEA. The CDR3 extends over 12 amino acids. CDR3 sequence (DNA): TGCAGCGTTAAACAAGGGGTCACTGAAGCTTTCTTT. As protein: CSVKQGVTEAFF.

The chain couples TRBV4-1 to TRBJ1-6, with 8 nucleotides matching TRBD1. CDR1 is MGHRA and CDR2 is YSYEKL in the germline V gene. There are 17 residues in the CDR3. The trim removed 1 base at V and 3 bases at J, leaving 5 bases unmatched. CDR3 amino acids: CASSQVGGQGYNSPLHF. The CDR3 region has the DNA TGCGCCAGCAGCCAAGTGGGAGGACAGGGCTATAATTCACCCCTCCACTTT.